This TCR beta chain derives from a study of T cells in Graves' hyperthyroidism and ophthalmopathy. The CDR3 extends over 16 amino acids. CDR1 and CDR2 (germline): MDHEN, SYDVKM. With V trimmed by 4 bases and J by 6 bases, 11 bases remained unmatched. Pregnant or lactating patients were excluded, as were those with uncontrolled infection or other autoimmune disease. PBMCs were collected from a roughly 9.7 ml volume of fresh peripheral blood. RNA transcripts gave rise to amplified TCR beta CDR3 regions. HTBI primers were used for first-round RT-PCR of the TCR CDR3. TCRdb itself ran the multiplex PCR reads through MiXCR, one entry per CDR3 protein. The data contain hundreds of thousands of distinct CDR3 sequences, 16% of them singletons.

Sequencing was carried out using blood. This receptor was obtained from a woman in her forties with Graves' ophthalmopathy. The chain combines TRBV28 with TRBJ2-3; 9 nucleotides match TRBD2. In nucleotides, the CDR3 is TGTGCCAGCAGTTCCCCACGCGGGAGGGCCGAGGATACGCAGTATTTT. This gives the protein CASSSPRGRAEDTQYF.